Listed below are T cell receptor beta chains from one sample, sequenced in a study of cytomegalovirus exposure and HLA in healthy donors. Clones were read by immunoSEQ multiplex PCR, and TCRdb kept only the in-frame ones, dropping some. Counted here are around 130,000 clones, around three quarters occurring once; the ten biggest clones make up roughly 5.8%. Material for sequencing was PBMCs. The receptors here all came from a man younger than 30 in good health and CMV-seropositive. CDR3s include the opening cysteine and the closing phenylalanine or tryptophan. Fields, in order: D gene, clone size, V gene, CDR3 length, J gene, CDR3 DNA, CDR3 protein. A D gene is named only where the DNA matches it firmly. Only part of the rows carry a size: once, few, many, or a class if the clone is expanded.

TRBD2	.	TRBV27	15	TRBJ2-1	TGTGCCAGCAGTCCCGGGCTAGCGGGCCACAATGAGCAGTTCTTC	CASSPGLAGHNEQFF
TRBD1	.	TRBV5-1	15	TRBJ2-7	TGCGCCAGCAGCCCAGGACAGGGTGCCCCCTACGAGCAGTACTTC	CASSPGQGAPYEQYF
.	.	TRBV18	13	TRBJ2-7	TGTGCCAGCTCACCCGGGACATACTACGAGCAGTACTTC	CASSPGTYYEQYF
.	.	TRBV6-5	14	TRBJ2-7	TGTGCCAGCTCGGAAAGGAGTTGGCGGTACGAGCAGTACTTC	CASSERSWRYEQYF
TRBD2	.	TRBV14	18	TRBJ2-1	TGTGCCAGCAGCCAAAGACTAGCGGGGGGTTTCTCCTACAATGAGCAGTTCTTC	CASSQRLAGGFSYNEQFF
TRBD1	.	TRBV19	15	TRBJ1-2	TGTGCCAGTAGTATTGTAGGGGACAGGGGTAGTGGCTACACCTTC	CASSIVGDRGSGYTF
TRBD1	few	TRBV9	15	TRBJ1-4	TGTGCCAGCAGCACAACCGGGACAGCTTATGAAAAACTGTTTTTT	CASSTTGTAYEKLFF
.	.	TRBV25-1	14	TRBJ2-1	TGTGCCAGCAGTGAATCTTCAAAACCCCCAGGGAAGTTCTTC	CASSESSKPPGKFF
TRBD1	.	TRBV30	13	TRBJ1-5	TGTGCCTGCGCGGGACAGCTAAATCAGCCCCAGCATTTT	CACAGQLNQPQHF
TRBD1	few	TRBV6-5	14	TRBJ1-1	TGTGCCAGCAGTTCGGGGACAGTGAACACTGAAGCTTTCTTT	CASSSGTVNTEAFF
TRBD1	.	TRBV4-1	17	TRBJ2-3	TGCGCCAGCAGCCAAGTCAACGACAGGGATCCGACAGATACGCAGTATTTT	CASSQVNDRDPTDTQYF
.	.	TRBV7-9	18	TRBJ2-2	TGTTCCAGCAGCTTAATTGGGGGCCAGTGGCCTAACACCGGGGAGCTGTTTTTT	CSSSLIGGQWPNTGELFF
TRBD1	.	TRBV10-3	14	TRBJ1-2	TGTGCCATCAGAAAGGACAGGGCTGTGGAGGGCTACACCTTC	CAIRKDRAVEGYTF
.	.	TRBV6-1	14	TRBJ1-2	TGTGCCAGCAGTGAAGCTCGGACAGAGCTCGGCTACACCTTC	CASSEARTELGYTF
.	few	TRBV15	15	TRBJ2-7	TGTGCCACCAGCAGAGATCGTTATAGCTCCTACGAGCAGTACTTC	CATSRDRYSSYEQYF
.	.	TRBV7-9	13	TRBJ2-7	TGTGCCAGCAGCCACATTAACCCCTACGAGCAGTACTTC	CASSHINPYEQYF
TRBD2	.	TRBV9	15	TRBJ2-5	TGTGCCAGCAGCGTCCACCAGGGAGGGAAGGAGACCCAGTACTTC	CASSVHQGGKETQYF
TRBD1	.	TRBV30	14	TRBJ2-2	TGTGCCTGGGGGGGGACAGGACGCACCGGGGAGCTGTTTTTT	CAWGGTGRTGELFF
TRBD1	.	TRBV5-1	14	TRBJ2-7	TGCGCCAGCAGCTTGGCGGACAGGGCCTCCGAGCAGTACTTC	CASSLADRASEQYF
TRBD2	.	TRBV14	16	TRBJ2-1	TGTGCCAGCAGCCAAAGTCCGGGACTAGCGGGAGGGACCCGGTTCTTC	CASSQSPGLAGGTRFF
.	.	TRBV5-1	13	TRBJ1-2	TGCGCCAGCAGCTTGGAAGAGAACTATGGCTACACCTTC	CASSLEENYGYTF
TRBD1	.	TRBV7-9	16	TRBJ2-7	TGTGCCAGCAGCTCGGGACAGGTCTACGGAGGGGACGAGCAGTACTTC	CASSSGQVYGGDEQYF
.	.	TRBV6-6	14	TRBJ2-7	TGTGCCAGCAGTTCGACAGGTTTAGGGTACGAGCAGTACTTC	CASSSTGLGYEQYF
.	.	TRBV7-7	14	TRBJ2-5	TGTGCTAGCAGCTTAGCGTACAGTCAAGAGACCCAGTACTTC	CASSLAYSQETQYF
.	.	TRBV6-5	14	TRBJ1-4	TGTGCCAGCAGTTTGGCAGGGGATAGTGAAAAACTGTTTTTT	CASSLAGDSEKLFF
.	.	TRBV5-1	16	TRBJ1-2	TGCGCCAGCAGCTCGGTGGACCACGAACTTAGGGGGGGCTACACCTTC	CASSSVDHELRGGYTF
TRBD2	.	TRBV9	15	TRBJ2-1	TGTGCCAGCAGCGTAGCGGCTAGCGGTCGAAATGAGCAGTTCTTC	CASSVAASGRNEQFF
.	.	TRBV7-9	17	TRBJ2-5	TGTGCCAGCAGCTTACCGATCTCGGGTCTTGGTAGAGAGACCCAGTACTTC	CASSLPISGLGRETQYF
.	once	TRBV5-1	14	TRBJ2-1	TGCGCCAGCAGCTCGAGGGACTCCTACAATGAGCAGTTCTTC	CASSSRDSYNEQFF
TRBD1	once	TRBV30	15	TRBJ1-2	TGTGCCTGGAGTCGGGACAGGGGGCTGCGGTATGGCTACACCTTC	CAWSRDRGLRYGYTF
TRBD1	few	TRBV28	13	TRBJ1-2	TGTGCCAGCAGGCAGGGGACAGCCTATGGCTACACCTTC	CASRQGTAYGYTF
.	.	TRBV19	15	TRBJ2-2	TGTGCCAGTAGTCCCGCCGCCAGGAACACCGGGGAGCTGTTTTTT	CASSPAARNTGELFF
.	.	TRBV5-1	17	TRBJ1-5	TGCGCCAGCAGCTTAACCCCAGGGTCCGGGCTGGGTCAGCCCCAGCATTTT	CASSLTPGSGLGQPQHF
TRBD1	.	TRBV6-6	14	TRBJ1-2	TGTGCCAGCAGTTTCCGACAGGGGGCGGGGGGCTACACCTTC	CASSFRQGAGGYTF
TRBD1	.	TRBV14	16	TRBJ1-6	TGTGCCAGCAGCACACGAGGGACAGTCGGTAATTCACCCCTCCACTTT	CASSTRGTVGNSPLHF
TRBD2	few	TRBV5-1	14	TRBJ2-5	TGCGCCAGCAGCCCCGGCGGGGGGCGGGAGACCCAGTACTTC	CASSPGGGRETQYF